This TCR beta chain was documented in a study of cytomegalovirus exposure and HLA in healthy donors. Broader study findings: Reported results showed that the classifier diagnosed cytomegalovirus status with high specificity and sensitivity.

About this clone itself: No antigen is known for it.

PCR employed 60 Vbeta and 13 Jbeta primers. The method was immunoSEQ multiplex PCR; TCRdb's version includes in-frame clones alone and lacks a portion of them. This table lists around 200,000 clones. Germline loops: CDR1 MNHEY, CDR2 SMNVEV (reference sequence). This CDR3 spans 15 amino acids. The V call is TRBV27, the J call TRBJ2-3; maybe TRBD1 (5 bases). The J call may be wrong; the DNA end is better matched by TRBJ1-5. Material: PBMCs. The TCR sequence derives from a girl aged 2-10 years in good health and CMV-seropositive. CDR3 amino acids: CASSAGTYSTDTQHF. The DNA for the CDR3 is TGTGCCAGCAGTGCCGGGACTTATAGCACAGATACGCAGCATTTT.